This T cell receptor (beta chain) was recorded in a study of OX40 agonist ivuxolimab in advanced cancers. Across the whole study: With ivuxolimab, an agonistic anti-OX40 (CD134) antibody, patients were treated. Study findings and constraints: The study did not work out the antigen specificity of the expanded peripheral T cells. Low normalized clonal expansion also occurred in some nonresponding patients.

This clone was found a few times. Its antigen is undetermined. In germline, CDR1 is LGHNA, CDR2 YSLEER. The trim removed 3 bases at V and 7 bases at J, leaving 7 bases unmatched. CDR3 length equals 14 residues. Sequenced by immunoSEQ multiplex PCR; TCRdb stores in-frame clones only, minus some. The repertoire holds roughly 65,000 clones, with 80% to 90% as singletons. This chain joins TRBV4-3 and TRBJ1-1; 8 nucleotides align to TRBD1. This receptor was obtained from an adult with an advanced solid tumor such as melanoma, head and neck, liver or kidney cancer. This sample comprised CD4+ or CD8+ T cells sorted from blood, obtained in a trial of the OX40 agonist ivuxolimab. CDR3 nucleotide sequence: TGCGCCAGCAGCCAGCAGACAGGGGACCTTGAAGCTTTCTTT. Its translation: CASSQQTGDLEAFF.